Listed here are 29 T cell receptor beta chains from one sample, sequenced in a study of blood T cell repertoires in COVID-19. The repertoire was sequenced with immunoSEQ multiplex PCR; TCRdb's copy has only in-frame clones and lacks some. The sample includes 150,000 to 200,000 clones, around 80% of them seen just once. The sample taken for sequencing was PBMCs or T cells enriched from blood (not recorded which). Receptors were obtained from a man aged 50 to 60 who had recovered from COVID-19.

The chain combines TRBV5-1 with TRBJ1-1; D might be TRBD1 (6 bases). Germline V CDR1 and CDR2: SGHRS, YFSETQ. This CDR3 comprises 13 residues. Trimming took off 1 base at V and 6 bases at J, with 10 bases between the two ends. This chain's CDR3 is CASSLYRDAEAFF. In nucleotides, the CDR3 is TGCGCCAGCAGCTTGTACAGGGACGCTGAAGCTTTCTTT.

This clone was counted a few times. The genes are TRBV6-5 and TRBJ1-6; weak D call: TRBD1 (5 bases). V was cut by 6 bases and J by 6 bases, with 12 bases left in between. This CDR3 is 14 amino acids long. From germline, CDR1 is MNHEY and CDR2 SVGAGI. For the CDR3, the DNA is TGTGCCAGCAGCCCGGGACTGAGTAATTCACCCCTCCACTTT. Translated: CASSPGLSNSPLHF.

The chain joins TRBV5-1 to TRBJ2-7, with D possibly TRBD2 on 6 matching bases. This CDR3 is built from 14 residues. Germline lookup yields CDR1 SGHRS and CDR2 YFSETQ. The V end was cut by 4 bases, the J end by 0 bases, with 11 bases between. CDR3 amino acids: CASSQGDSSYEQYF. In DNA form, the CDR3 reads TGCGCCAGCAGCCAAGGGGACTCCTCCTACGAGCAGTACTTC.

Worth noting for this clone: Because the CDR3's place on the DNA is in doubt, the DNA is left out and the CDR3 is given as listed by TCRdb. The chain joins TRBV6-5 to TRBJ1-5. With termini counted, the CDR3 has 16 amino acids. In germline, CDR1 is MNHEY, CDR2 SVGAGI. This CDR3 is CASSSSGSSVDQPQHF.

The chain couples TRBV5-6 to TRBJ2-5, with D perhaps TRBD1 (6 bases). This CDR3 comprises 14 residues. CDR1 and CDR2 (germline): SGHDT, YYEEEE. The V end lost 5 bases, the J end lost 5 bases, and 16 bases lay between the germline ends. The CDR3 spells CASRETGKTETQYF. The CDR3 DNA reads TGTGCCAGCAGGGAAACAGGGAAGACTGAGACCCAGTACTTC.

This chain connects TRBV19 to TRBJ2-1; 9 bases map to TRBD1. After removal of 3 bases from V and 5 bases from J, the junction contained 5 bases not matched to a gene. In germline, CDR1 is LNHDA, CDR2 SQIVND (reference sequence). CDR3 length equals 15 residues. The DNA for the CDR3 is TGTGCCAGTAGTATTATGTGGACAGGGGACAATGAGCAGTTCTTC. It encodes CASSIMWTGDNEQFF.

The chain is built from TRBV6-5 and TRBJ1-2; the match to TRBD1 covers 8 bases. With 2 bases clipped from V and 8 bases from J, the junction kept 7 bases outside the gene matches. Per the germline V gene, CDR1 is MNHEY and CDR2 is SVGAGI. The CDR3 is 14 amino acids. The CDR3 reads CASSYTTGVQGYTF. The CDR3 DNA sequence: TGTGCCAGCAGTTACACGACAGGGGTTCAAGGCTACACCTTC.

The chain recombines TRBV6-5 with TRBJ1-5, with D uncertain. The V and J ends lost 2 bases and 5 bases respectively, with 7 bases between them. This CDR3 has 13 amino acids. CDR1 MNHEY and CDR2 SVGAGI come from the germline V gene. DNA of the CDR3: TGTGCCAGCAGTTACGCGGCGGATCAGCCCCAGCATTTT. Its translation: CASSYAADQPQHF.

This sequence joins TRBV5-8 and TRBJ2-2; TRBD1 might be the D (6 bases). Germline CDR1 SGHTS, CDR2 YDEGEE. V lost 7 bases and J lost 2, with 12 bases in between. This CDR3 is built from 14 residues. The CDR3 DNA sequence: TGTGCCAGCGCCCAGGGGCCCAACACCGGGGAGCTGTTTTTT. It translates to CASAQGPNTGELFF.

The chain employs TRBV2 and TRBJ2-7; perhaps TRBD2 as D (6 bases). V lost 7 bases and J lost 3, with 13 bases in between. The CDR3 covers 13 residues. Per the germline V gene, CDR1 is SNHLY and CDR2 is FYNNEI. The CDR3 sequence: CASNGDLNYEQYF. The CDR3 DNA sequence: TGTGCCAGCAACGGGGACTTAAACTACGAGCAGTACTTC. The whole variable domain, filled in from reference TRBV2 and TRBJ2-7, reads EPEVTQTPSHQVTQMGQEVILRCVPISNHLYFYWYRQILGQKVEFLVSFYNNEISEKSEIFDDQFSVERPDGSNFTLKIRSTKLEDSAMYFCASNGDLNYEQYFGPGTRLTVT.

V and J are TRBV28 and TRBJ2-3, with TRBD2 matching 8 bases. V was clipped by 8 bases and J by 6 bases; unmatched bases: 7. Germline CDR1 is MDHEN and CDR2 is SYDVKM. The CDR3 runs to 13 residues. The CDR3 reads CASRSGGPDTQYF. The CDR3 DNA reads as TGTGCCAGCCGATCGGGGGGGCCCGATACGCAGTATTTT.

This chain uses TRBV5-4 with TRBJ2-3; 7 positions agree with TRBD1. The CDR3 is made up of 16 amino acids. V shed 4 bases, J shed 4 bases, and the junction held 12 bases outside the gene matches. Germline CDR1 SGHNT, CDR2 YYREEE (reference sequence). The CDR3 region is CASSRPGQGVADTQYF. The CDR3 bases are TGTGCCAGCAGCCGACCTGGGCAGGGGGTAGCAGATACGCAGTATTTT.

The chain couples TRBV7-6 to TRBJ1-1, with D perhaps TRBD1 (6 bases). Germline CDR1 and CDR2: SGHVS and FNYEAQ. The CDR3 is 17 residues long. V lost 1 base to trimming and J lost 4 bases, with 19 bases between them. In nucleotides, the CDR3 is TGTGCCAGCAGCTTAGTTCCTCACGGGGGGCAGGCCACTGAAGCTTTCTTT. This codes for CASSLVPHGGQATEAFF.

This rearrangement joins TRBV5-8 to TRBJ2-3; TRBD2 might be the D (6 bases). The germline V and J ends were trimmed by 4 bases and 1 base, with 10 bases remaining between them. Per germline, CDR1 SGHTS and CDR2 YDEGEE. The length of the CDR3 is 14 residues. This CDR3 reads CASSRLGRTDTQYF. As DNA, the CDR3 is TGTGCCAGCAGCCGACTAGGGCGCACAGATACGCAGTATTTT.

The V gene is TRBV5-1, the J gene TRBJ2-5; D gene ambiguous. CDR3 length: 11 residues. The V gene's germline CDR1 is SGHRS and CDR2 YFSETQ. The V gene lost 2 bases and the J gene lost 5 bases, with 4 bases spanning the gap. In DNA form, the CDR3 reads TGCGCCAGCAGCTTCCGGGAGACCCAGTACTTC. Amino acid sequence: CASSFRETQYF. The full variable domain, completed using reference TRBV5-1 and TRBJ2-5, is KAGVTQTPRYLIKTRGQQVTLSCSPISGHRSVSWYQQTPGQGLQFLFEYFSETQRNKGNFPGRFSGRQFSNSRSEMNVSTLELGDSALYLCASSFRETQYFGPGTRLLVL.

This clone was seen a handful of times. The chain employs TRBV28 and TRBJ2-7, with D maybe TRBD2 (6 bases). Germline V gene sequence: CDR1 MDHEN, CDR2 SYDVKM. The CDR3 contains 13 residues. V was clipped by 6 bases and J by 6 bases, with 15 bases between them. In nucleotides, the CDR3 is TGTGCCAGCAGCCTAGGGAGGAGAAGCGAGCAGTACTTC. It translates to CASSLGRRSEQYF.

This clone turned up a few times. The CDR3 loop is CASSPRQTPDPNQPQHF. The CDR3 coding sequence is TGTGCCAGCAGCCCTAGGCAGACCCCAGACCCCAATCAGCCCCAGCATTTT. The chain combines TRBV12-1 with TRBJ1-5. TRBV12-1 is described as a pseudogene. The CDR3 extends over 17 amino acids.

The rearrangement joins TRBV5-4 to TRBJ2-5; no reliable D call. The germline gives CDR1 SGHNT, CDR2 YYREEE (reference sequence). Trimming shortened V by 2 bases and J by 0 bases, and 8 bases separated the two germline ends. The CDR3 is made up of 14 amino acids. This CDR3 is CASSLGQDQETQYF. The DNA of the CDR3 is TGTGCCAGCAGCTTAGGCCAGGACCAAGAGACCCAGTACTTC. Supplemented by reference TRBV5-4 and TRBJ2-5, the full variable domain reads ETGVTQSPTHLIKTRGQQVTLRCSSQSGHNTVSWYQQALGQGPQFIFQYYREEENGRGNFPPRFSGLQFPNYSSELNVNALELDDSALYLCASSLGQDQETQYFGPGTRLLVL.

This chain connects TRBV16 to TRBJ1-2; no clear D. The V and J ends lost 2 bases and 2 bases respectively, with 9 bases between them. The CDR3 is 14 residues long. Germline V gene data show CDR1 as KGHSY and CDR2 as FQNENV. The CDR3 DNA reads TGTGCCAGCAGCCAAGGCGGCGGGAACTATGGCTACACCTTC. It specifies CASSQGGGNYGYTF.

The J gene is TRBJ1-3, the V gene TRBV6-1; 7 nucleotides agree with TRBD1. This CDR3 has 15 amino acids. The V gene's germline CDR1 is MNHNS and CDR2 SASEGT. V trimming: 0 bases; J trimming: 7 bases; junction bases outside the gene matches: 6. The CDR3 protein is CASSEAPGGSNTIYF. The CDR3 nucleotides read TGTGCCAGCAGTGAAGCGCCAGGGGGTAGTAACACCATATATTTT.

The chain has TRBV18 and TRBJ2-1; 7 nucleotides agree with TRBD1. The CDR3 has 16 residues. CDR1 is KGHSH, CDR2 LQKENI, per germline. V lost 3 bases and J lost 3; bases outside the gene matches: 8. CDR3 bases: TGTGCCAGCTCACCCCCCACAGGGGCGAGCTACAATGAGCAGTTCTTC. Its protein is CASSPPTGASYNEQFF. The full variable domain, completed using reference TRBV18 and TRBJ2-1, is NAGVMQNPRHLVRRRGQEARLRCSPMKGHSHVYWYRQLPEEGLKFMVYLQKENIIDESGMPKERFSAEFPKEGPSILRIQQVVRGDSAAYFCASSPPTGASYNEQFFGPGTRLTVL.

This clone appeared a single time. The rearrangement joins TRBV27 to TRBJ2-3; 9 bases map to TRBD1. Germline CDR1 reads MNHEY; CDR2 reads SMNVEV (reference sequence). Trimming cost V 3 bases and J 11 bases; bases outside gene matches: 9. CDR3 length equals 14 residues. Written as DNA, the CDR3 is TGTGCCAGCAGTTTGGGACAGGGATTATGGGGGCAGTATTTT. This codes for CASSLGQGLWGQYF.

The V call is TRBV2, the J call TRBJ2-5; 8 nucleotides align to TRBD1. The CDR3 length is 14 residues. V lost 9 bases to trimming and J lost 4 bases; unmatched junction nucleotides: 10. Germline V lookup: CDR1 SNHLY, CDR2 FYNNEI. Here the CDR3 reads CARTRGPGGETQYF. The CDR3 nucleotides are TGTGCCAGGACCAGGGGGCCCGGTGGAGAGACCCAGTACTTC.

This rearrangement joins TRBV29-1 to TRBJ2-7; TRBD1 matches at 7 bases. Trimming took 5 bases from V and 5 from J; bases not matched to a gene: 6. CDR3 size: 12 residues. In germline, CDR1 is SQVTM, CDR2 ANQGSEA. The CDR3 DNA follows: TGCAGCGTTTCGACAGGGTTCAACGAGCAGTACTTC. Residues: CSVSTGFNEQYF.

V and J are TRBV2 and TRBJ2-3, with a weak D call TRBD1 (6 bases). The CDR3 sequence is 17 residues long. V lost 6 bases to trimming and J lost 3 bases, with 22 bases between them. Germline V gene lookup returns CDR1 SNHLY and CDR2 FYNNEI. This CDR3 is CASRAITGRGVTDTQYF. For the CDR3, the DNA is TGTGCCAGCAGGGCTATAACAGGGCGAGGGGTGACAGATACGCAGTATTTT.

In its sample, this clone was seen once. The genes are TRBV12-3 or TRBV12-4 and TRBJ1-5; D may be TRBD1 (5 bases). Trimming cost V 2 bases and J 4 bases, with 6 bases left between them. CDR3 size: 13 residues. Here the CDR3 reads CASSLSGNQPQHF. Here the CDR3 DNA reads TGTGCCAGCAGTTTATCAGGGAATCAGCCCCAGCATTTT.

This clone was recorded only once. This sequence joins TRBV11-2 and TRBJ1-1; D remains ambiguous. CDR1 is SGHAT and CDR2 is FQNNGV in the germline V gene. The CDR3 covers 15 residues. The V and J ends lost 0 bases and 4 bases respectively, with 12 bases between them. This CDR3 is CASSLEWQAGTEAFF. The CDR3 DNA follows: TGTGCCAGCAGCTTAGAGTGGCAGGCCGGCACTGAAGCTTTCTTT.

The J gene is TRBJ2-1, the V gene TRBV5-1; D may be TRBD2 (6 bases). Between the trimmed V and J ends, which lost 4 bases and 6 bases, there was a span of 14 bases. CDR1 is SGHRS and CDR2 is YFSETQ in the germline V gene. The CDR3 is 14 amino acids. In DNA form, the CDR3 reads TGCGCCAGCAGCCCCTATGGAGCGGGCAATGAGCAGTTCTTC. It encodes CASSPYGAGNEQFF.

The J gene is TRBJ2-5, the V gene TRBV18; D is unclear. The CDR3 totals 13 residues. V dropped 4 bases and J dropped 2 bases, with 8 bases sitting between them. CDR1 and CDR2 (germline): KGHSH, LQKENI. This CDR3 is CASSRAAQETQYF. The CDR3 DNA is TGTGCCAGCTCACGGGCAGCACAAGAGACCCAGTACTTC.